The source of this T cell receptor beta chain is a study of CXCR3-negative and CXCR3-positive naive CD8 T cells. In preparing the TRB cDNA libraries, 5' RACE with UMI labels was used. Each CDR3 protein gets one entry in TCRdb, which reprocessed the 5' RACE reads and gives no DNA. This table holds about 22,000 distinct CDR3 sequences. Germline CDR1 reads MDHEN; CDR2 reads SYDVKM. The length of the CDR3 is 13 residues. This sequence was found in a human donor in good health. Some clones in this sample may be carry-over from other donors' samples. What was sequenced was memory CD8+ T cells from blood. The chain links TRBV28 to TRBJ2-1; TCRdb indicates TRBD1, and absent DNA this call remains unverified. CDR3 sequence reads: CASSLTWGHEQFF. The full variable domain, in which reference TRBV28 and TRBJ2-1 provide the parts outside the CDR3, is DVKVTQSSRYLVKRTGEKVFLECVQDMDHENMFWYRQDPGLGLRLIYFSYDVKMKEKGDIPEGYSVSREKKERFSLILESASTNQTSMYLCASSLTWGHEQFFGPGTRLTVL.